This T cell receptor beta chain was sequenced for a study of T-cell reconstitution after alpha-beta-depleted transplantation in children. CDR3 size: 16 residues. Germline lookup yields CDR1 SGHTA and CDR2 FQGNSA. Trimming removed 5 bases from V and 0 bases from J, with 15 bases in between. Study observations and caveats: Reportedly, only several hundred clones from non-depleted graft cells drove alpha-beta T-cell counts at about two months. One year after transplant, T-cell counts and diversity came mostly from newly produced T cells.

This clonotype was picked up a small number of times. The target antigen is unknown. Unique molecular identifiers were used in preparing the TCRbeta library. Each CDR3 protein is one row after TCRdb ran MiXCR on the PCR reads. The sample holds 700,000 or so distinct CDR3 sequences, around 13% seen once. The V call is TRBV7-2, the J call TRBJ2-3; D is possibly TRBD2 (5 bases). Here the sequenced sample was PBMCs, taken before TCRalphabeta/CD19-depleted stem cell transplant. The sequence derives from a girl aged 2 to 9 with congenital amegakaryocytic thrombocytopenia, due to receive a stem cell transplant. CDR3 coding DNA: TGTGCCAGCAGCATGACTTGGAGGATGAGCACAGATACGCAGTATTTT. Protein: CASSMTWRMSTDTQYF. The whole variable domain, remainder taken from reference TRBV7-2 and TRBJ2-3, is GAGVSQSPSNKVTEKGKDVELRCDPISGHTALYWYRQSLGQGLEFLIYFQGNSAPDKSGLPSDRFSAERTGGSVSTLTIQRTQQEDSAVYLCASSMTWRMSTDTQYFGPGTRLTVL.